Listed below are T cell receptor beta chains from one sample, sequenced in a study of CD8 T cells in Susac syndrome. TCRdb re-called the immunoSEQ multiplex PCR reads through MiXCR, storing one row per CDR3 protein. The sample records about 140,000 distinct CDR3 sequences, approximately 95% being singletons. The sequencing input was CD4+ T cells from PBMCs. The receptors shown here come from a human donor with Susac syndrome. The CDR3 runs from the conserved cysteine through the conserved F or W. Each record gives: V gene, J gene, clone size, D gene, CDR3 DNA, CDR3 protein. A D gene is named only where the DNA matches it firmly. Not all rows give a size; the values are once, few, many and, for expanded clones, a class.

V: TRBV3-1
J: TRBJ1-2
size: NA
D: NA
DNA: TGTGCCAGCAGCCTATCGATCGGGACAAGAGATGGCTACACCTTC
CDR3: CASSLSIGTRDGYTF

V: TRBV4-1
J: TRBJ1-5
size: NA
D: NA
DNA: TGCGCCAGCAGCCAAGCTCGGGCTGATCAGCCCCAGCATTTT
CDR3: CASSQARADQPQHF

V: TRBV5-1
J: TRBJ2-5
size: NA
D: NA
DNA: TGCGCCAGCAGCCCCTTAGGGGCCCAAGAGACCCAGTACTTC
CDR3: CASSPLGAQETQYF

V: TRBV29-1
J: TRBJ2-3
size: NA
D: NA
DNA: TGCAGCGTCACGGCTATAGGGGGGGGCACAGATACGCAGTATTTT
CDR3: CSVTAIGGGTDTQYF

V: TRBV4-2
J: TRBJ2-1
size: NA
D: NA
DNA: TGTGCCAGCAGCCAAGACGTCGGCAACTTACCGCAGTTCTTC
CDR3: CASSQDVGNLPQFF

V: TRBV4-1
J: TRBJ2-7
size: once
D: NA
DNA: TGCGCCAGCAGCCAAGGACGATTTGAGAACAGCGAGCAGTACTTC
CDR3: CASSQGRFENSEQYF

V: TRBV29-1
J: TRBJ2-7
size: NA
D: TRBD2
DNA: TGCAGCGTTAGAGGTCGCGGGAGATTTGGCGAGCAGTACTTC
CDR3: CSVRGRGRFGEQYF

V: TRBV6-5
J: TRBJ2-6
size: NA
D: NA
DNA: TGTGCCAGCAGCCGGACAGCCCTCAACGTCCTGACTTTC
CDR3: CASSRTALNVLTF

V: TRBV29-1
J: TRBJ1-4
size: NA
D: NA
DNA: TGCAGCGTTGTAAGTTCGAATGGGGAAAAACTGTTTTTT
CDR3: CSVVSSNGEKLFF

V: TRBV6-5
J: TRBJ2-5
size: NA
D: TRBD1
DNA: TGTGCCAGCAGTACGACAGGGTGGGCCGGAGAGACCCAGTACTTC
CDR3: CASSTTGWAGETQYF

V: TRBV5-4
J: TRBJ2-1
size: NA
D: TRBD2
DNA: TGTGCCAGCAGCCCGGGGACTAGCCGGAGCGGAGAGCAGTTCTTC
CDR3: CASSPGTSRSGEQFF

V: TRBV12-3/TRBV12-4
J: TRBJ1-2
size: NA
D: TRBD1
DNA: TGTGCCAGCAGAGGGACAGGGGTGGATGGCTACACCTTC
CDR3: CASRGTGVDGYTF

V: TRBV12-3/TRBV12-4
J: TRBJ2-7
size: NA
D: TRBD2
DNA: TGTGCCAGCAGTCCAGGACTAGCGGGAGTCGGGTACGAGCAGTACTTC
CDR3: CASSPGLAGVGYEQYF

V: TRBV12-3/TRBV12-4
J: TRBJ2-2
size: NA
D: NA
DNA: TGTGCCACCACGCAGGGTTCCTTCACCGGGGAGCTGTTTTTT
CDR3: CATTQGSFTGELFF

V: TRBV4-1
J: TRBJ1-2
size: NA
D: NA
DNA: TGCGCCAGCAGCCACCCCGTTGGCGGTAACTATGGCTACACCTTC
CDR3: CASSHPVGGNYGYTF

V: TRBV7-2
J: TRBJ2-7
size: few
D: NA
DNA: TGTGCCAGCAGCTTAGCGTTAGCGGTGGGTGGCGAGCAGTACTTC
CDR3: CASSLALAVGGEQYF

V: TRBV20-1
J: TRBJ2-7
size: NA
D: NA
DNA: TGCAGTGCTAGAGCCCGGGGGTACGAGCAGTACTTC
CDR3: CSARARGYEQYF

V: TRBV6-5
J: TRBJ1-2
size: NA
D: NA
DNA: TGTGCCAGCAGTTACTCGGGGGGTGGCTACACCTTC
CDR3: CASSYSGGGYTF

V: TRBV28
J: TRBJ2-7
size: NA
D: NA
DNA: TGTGCCAGCAGTCGCGCGGTCCAACCTGGGGAGCAGTACTTC
CDR3: CASSRAVQPGEQYF

V: TRBV5-1
J: TRBJ1-5
size: NA
D: NA
DNA: TGCGCCAGCAGCTTGTACAATCAGCCCCAGCATTTT
CDR3: CASSLYNQPQHF

V: TRBV19
J: TRBJ1-5
size: once
D: NA
DNA: TGTGCCAGTAGTATAGATCTTAGGAGACAGAACAATCAGCCCCAGCATTTT
CDR3: CASSIDLRRQNNQPQHF

V: TRBV19
J: TRBJ2-1
size: NA
D: TRBD2
DNA: TGTGCCAGTAGTGTCCCGACTAGCGGCTACAATGAGCAGTTCTTC
CDR3: CASSVPTSGYNEQFF

V: TRBV23-1
J: TRBJ1-5
size: NA
D: TRBD1
DNA: TGCGCCAGCAGTCACCCAGGACAGGTTAGACAGCATTTT
CDR3: CASSHPGQVRQHF

V: TRBV28
J: TRBJ2-7
size: NA
D: NA
DNA: TGTGCCAGCAACGCTGCCTCGACAGGGAGGGACTACGAGCAGTACTTC
CDR3: CASNAASTGRDYEQYF

V: TRBV29-1
J: TRBJ2-3
size: once
D: TRBD2
DNA: TGCAGCGTTTCGGCTAGCGGGAGAGATACGCAGTATTTT
CDR3: CSVSASGRDTQYF

V: TRBV12-3/TRBV12-4
J: TRBJ1-6
size: NA
D: TRBD1
DNA: TGTGCCAGCAGCCCCGGACAGGGAGAGAGGAATTCACCCCTCCACTTT
CDR3: CASSPGQGERNSPLHF

V: TRBV6-5
J: TRBJ2-7
size: NA
D: NA
DNA: TGTGCCAGCAGCCGAGGAGGAGTCTACGAGCAGTACTTC
CDR3: CASSRGGVYEQYF

V: TRBV15
J: TRBJ2-7
size: NA
D: NA
DNA: TGTGCCACCAGCCGGGGGACTTCTCAGTACTTC
CDR3: CATSRGTSQYF

V: TRBV12-3/TRBV12-4
J: TRBJ1-5
size: NA
D: TRBD1
DNA: TGTGCCAGCAGTACAAGACAGGGGGCAGGCTATCAGCCCCAGCATTTT
CDR3: CASSTRQGAGYQPQHF

V: TRBV3-1
J: TRBJ1-1
size: NA
D: NA
DNA: TGTGCCAGCAAACAGATGACGAACACTGAAGCTTTCTTT
CDR3: CASKQMTNTEAFF

V: TRBV6-5
J: TRBJ2-5
size: NA
D: TRBD1
DNA: TGTGCCAGCAGTTACTCCCTACAGGGGGCGATTAAGGGAGAAGAGACCCAGTACTTC
CDR3: CASSYSLQGAIKGEETQYF

V: TRBV28
J: TRBJ2-5
size: NA
D: NA
DNA: TGTGCCAGCAGCCTCGGGCCCCAGGCAGAGACCCAGTACTTC
CDR3: CASSLGPQAETQYF

V: TRBV6-5
J: TRBJ2-7
size: NA
D: NA
DNA: TGTGCCAGCACCGGTCACGAGCAGTACTTC
CDR3: CASTGHEQYF

V: TRBV18
J: TRBJ2-1
size: NA
D: NA
DNA: TGTGCCAGCTCACCACGGTTACAACCCAACAATGAGCAGTTCTTC
CDR3: CASSPRLQPNNEQFF

V: TRBV3-1
J: TRBJ1-4
size: NA
D: NA
DNA: TGTGCCAGCCGGGACATTACTAATGAAAAACTGTTTTTT
CDR3: CASRDITNEKLFF

V: TRBV5-6
J: TRBJ1-6
size: NA
D: TRBD1
DNA: TGTGCCAGCAGCCAGACAGGGAGGTCAAATTCACCCCTCCACTTT
CDR3: CASSQTGRSNSPLHF

V: TRBV5-1
J: TRBJ1-1
size: NA
D: TRBD1
DNA: TGCGCCAGCAGCGCCGGGACAGGGAACACTGAAGCTTTCTTT
CDR3: CASSAGTGNTEAFF

V: TRBV7-3
J: TRBJ2-2
size: once
D: NA
DNA: TGTGCCAGCAGCTACTCACCGGGACACAGCACCGGGGAGCTGTTTTTT
CDR3: CASSYSPGHSTGELFF

V: TRBV20-1
J: TRBJ2-7
size: NA
D: NA
DNA: TGCAGTGCTCTAGGGGCAGCAACGCCAACCTACGAGCAGTACTTC
CDR3: CSALGAATPTYEQYF

V: TRBV29-1
J: TRBJ2-7
size: NA
D: NA
DNA: TGCAGCGTTGTAGGAGAATCCTACGAGCAGTACTTC
CDR3: CSVVGESYEQYF

V: TRBV5-1
J: TRBJ1-2
size: NA
D: NA
DNA: TGCGCCAGCAGCCTATCTACAGGGTTTGGCTACACCTTC
CDR3: CASSLSTGFGYTF

V: TRBV29-1
J: TRBJ2-7
size: NA
D: NA
DNA: TGCAGCGTTGAAGGGGTAGTGGGGCGCGAGCAGTACTTC
CDR3: CSVEGVVGREQYF

V: TRBV20-1
J: TRBJ2-1
size: once
D: NA
DNA: TGCAGTGCTCCCCTGACTAGTTTAGCCTACAATGAGCAGTTCTTC
CDR3: CSAPLTSLAYNEQFF

V: TRBV7-2
J: TRBJ1-2
size: once
D: NA
DNA: TGTGCCAGCAGCCCCCGACTCCTAGGGTATGGCTACACCTTC
CDR3: CASSPRLLGYGYTF

V: TRBV7-9
J: TRBJ2-6
size: NA
D: NA
DNA: TGTGCCAGCAGCTTAAGTCTTACGGGGGCCAACGTCCTGACTTTC
CDR3: CASSLSLTGANVLTF

V: TRBV5-1
J: TRBJ2-5
size: NA
D: NA
DNA: TGCGCCAGCTCCGAATCGGCCCAGACGGCCGGGGAGACCCAGTACTTC
CDR3: CASSESAQTAGETQYF

V: TRBV6-1
J: TRBJ1-5
size: NA
D: NA
DNA: TGTGCCAGCAGTCCGAATATGGGCAATCAGCCCCAGCATTTT
CDR3: CASSPNMGNQPQHF